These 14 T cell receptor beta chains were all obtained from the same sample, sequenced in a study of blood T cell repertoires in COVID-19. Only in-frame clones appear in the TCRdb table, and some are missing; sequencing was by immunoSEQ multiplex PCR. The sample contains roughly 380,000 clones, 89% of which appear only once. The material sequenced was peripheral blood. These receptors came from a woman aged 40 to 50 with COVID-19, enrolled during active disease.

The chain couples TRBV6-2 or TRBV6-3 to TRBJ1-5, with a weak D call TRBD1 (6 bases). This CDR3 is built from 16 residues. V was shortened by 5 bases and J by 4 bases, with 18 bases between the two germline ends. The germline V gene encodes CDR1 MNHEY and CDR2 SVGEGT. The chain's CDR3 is CASSPRGRGQNQPQHF. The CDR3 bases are TGTGCCAGCAGTCCCCGGGGCAGGGGTCAGAATCAGCCCCAGCATTTT.

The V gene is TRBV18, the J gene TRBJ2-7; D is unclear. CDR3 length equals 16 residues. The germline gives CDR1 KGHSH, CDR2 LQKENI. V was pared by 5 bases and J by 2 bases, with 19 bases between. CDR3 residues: CASSEVISDRPYEQYF. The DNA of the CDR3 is TGTGCCAGCTCAGAGGTGATTTCAGATCGCCCCTACGAGCAGTACTTC.

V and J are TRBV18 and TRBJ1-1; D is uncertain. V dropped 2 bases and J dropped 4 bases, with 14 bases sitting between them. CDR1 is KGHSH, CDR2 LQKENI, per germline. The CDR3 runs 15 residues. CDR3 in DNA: TGTGCCAGCTCACCAAAAGCGGCCGGAGGCACTGAAGCTTTCTTT. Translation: CASSPKAAGGTEAFF.

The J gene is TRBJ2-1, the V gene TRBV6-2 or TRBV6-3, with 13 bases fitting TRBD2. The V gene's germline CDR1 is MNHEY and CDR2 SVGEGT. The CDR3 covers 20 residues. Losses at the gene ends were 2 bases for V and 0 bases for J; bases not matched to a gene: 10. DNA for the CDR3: TGTGCCAGCAGTTACGACCAGAGACTAGCGGGAGGCGTCTCCTACAATGAGCAGTTCTTC. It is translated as CASSYDQRLAGGVSYNEQFF.

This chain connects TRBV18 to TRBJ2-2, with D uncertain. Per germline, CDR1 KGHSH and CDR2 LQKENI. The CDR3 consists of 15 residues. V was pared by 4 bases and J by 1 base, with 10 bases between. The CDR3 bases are TGTGCCAGCTCACAGTACGAGGTGAACACCGGGGAGCTGTTTTTT. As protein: CASSQYEVNTGELFF.

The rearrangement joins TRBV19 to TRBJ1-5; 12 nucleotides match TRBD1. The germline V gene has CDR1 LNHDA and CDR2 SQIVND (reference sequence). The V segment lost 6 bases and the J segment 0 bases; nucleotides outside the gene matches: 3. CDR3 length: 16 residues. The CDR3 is CASRGGQGASNQPQHF. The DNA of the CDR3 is TGTGCCAGTAGAGGGGGACAGGGGGCTAGCAATCAGCCCCAGCATTTT.

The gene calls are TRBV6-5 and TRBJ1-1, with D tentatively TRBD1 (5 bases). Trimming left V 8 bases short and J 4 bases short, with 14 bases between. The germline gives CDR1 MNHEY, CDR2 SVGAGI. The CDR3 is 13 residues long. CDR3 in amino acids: CASSSRAGTEAFF. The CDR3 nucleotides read TGTGCCAGCTCAAGCAGGGCTGGCACTGAAGCTTTCTTT.

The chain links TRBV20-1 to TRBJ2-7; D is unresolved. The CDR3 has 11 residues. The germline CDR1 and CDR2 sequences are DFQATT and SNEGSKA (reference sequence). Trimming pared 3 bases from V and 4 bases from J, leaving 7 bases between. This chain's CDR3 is CSASRLYEQYF. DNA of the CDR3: TGCAGTGCTAGCAGACTGTACGAGCAGTACTTC.

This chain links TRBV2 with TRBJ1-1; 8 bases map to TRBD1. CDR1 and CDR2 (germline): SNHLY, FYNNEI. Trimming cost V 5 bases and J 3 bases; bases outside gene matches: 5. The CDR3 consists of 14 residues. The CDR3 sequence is CASSLQGGYTEAFF. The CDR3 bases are TGTGCCAGCAGTTTACAGGGGGGGTACACTGAAGCTTTCTTT.

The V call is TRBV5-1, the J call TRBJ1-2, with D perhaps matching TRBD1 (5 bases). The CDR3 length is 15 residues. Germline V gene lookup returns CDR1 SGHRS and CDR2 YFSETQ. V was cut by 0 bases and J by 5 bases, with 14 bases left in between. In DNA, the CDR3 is TGCGCCAGCAGCTTGGGCGGGGGAGCCATTTATGGCTACACCTTC. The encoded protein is CASSLGGGAIYGYTF.

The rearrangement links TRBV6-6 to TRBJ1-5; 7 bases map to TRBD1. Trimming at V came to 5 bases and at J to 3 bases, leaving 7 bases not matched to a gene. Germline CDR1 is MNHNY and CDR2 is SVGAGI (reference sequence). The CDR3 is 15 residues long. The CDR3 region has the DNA TGTGCCAGCAGTCCTCACGACAGGGACAATCAGCCCCAGCATTTT. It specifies CASSPHDRDNQPQHF.

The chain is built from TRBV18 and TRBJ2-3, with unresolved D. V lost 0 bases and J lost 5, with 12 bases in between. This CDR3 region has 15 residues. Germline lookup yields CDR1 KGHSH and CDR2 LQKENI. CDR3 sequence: CASSPPVSPQDTQYF. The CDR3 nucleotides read TGTGCCAGCTCACCACCGGTCAGTCCTCAAGATACGCAGTATTTT.

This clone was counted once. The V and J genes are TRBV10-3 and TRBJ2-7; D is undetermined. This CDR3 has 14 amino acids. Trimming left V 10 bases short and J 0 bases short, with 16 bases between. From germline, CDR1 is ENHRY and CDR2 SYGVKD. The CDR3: CATTLARSSYEQYF. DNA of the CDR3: TGTGCCACCACCCTCGCCAGGTCCTCCTACGAGCAGTACTTC.

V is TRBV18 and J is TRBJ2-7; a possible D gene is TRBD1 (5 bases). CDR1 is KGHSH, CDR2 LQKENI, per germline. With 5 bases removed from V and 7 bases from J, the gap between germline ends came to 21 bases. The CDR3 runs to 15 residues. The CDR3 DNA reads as TGTGCCAGCTCAGAGGAAATAGGGGTATCGGGTGAGCAGTACTTC. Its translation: CASSEEIGVSGEQYF.